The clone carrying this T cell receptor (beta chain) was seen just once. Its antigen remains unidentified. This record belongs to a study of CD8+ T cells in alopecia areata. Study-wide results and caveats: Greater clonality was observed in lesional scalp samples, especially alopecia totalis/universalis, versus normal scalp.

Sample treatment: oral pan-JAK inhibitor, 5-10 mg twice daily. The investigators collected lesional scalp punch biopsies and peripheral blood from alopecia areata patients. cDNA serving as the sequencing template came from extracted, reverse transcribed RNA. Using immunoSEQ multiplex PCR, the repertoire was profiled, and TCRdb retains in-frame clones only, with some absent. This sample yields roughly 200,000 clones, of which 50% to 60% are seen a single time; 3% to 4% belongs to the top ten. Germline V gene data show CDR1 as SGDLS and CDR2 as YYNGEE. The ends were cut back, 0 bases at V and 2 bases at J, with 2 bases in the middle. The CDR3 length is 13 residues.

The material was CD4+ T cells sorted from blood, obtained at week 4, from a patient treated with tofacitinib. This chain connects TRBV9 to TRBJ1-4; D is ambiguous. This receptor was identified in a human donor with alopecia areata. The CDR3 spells CASSVATNEKLFF. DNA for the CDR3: TGTGCCAGCAGCGTAGCCACTAATGAAAAACTGTTTTTT. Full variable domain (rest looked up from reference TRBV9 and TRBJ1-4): DSGVTQTPKHLITATGQRVTLRCSPRSGDLSVYWYQQSLDQGLQFLIQYYNGEERAKGNILERFSAQQFPDLHSELNLSSLELGDSALYFCASSVATNEKLFFGSGTQLSVL.